What follows are 10 T cell receptor beta chains derived from one specimen sequenced in a study of T cell changes during pregnancy in multiple sclerosis. Here immunoSEQ multiplex PCR was the method, and the copy in TCRdb shows in-frame clones only, minus some. This table has under 150,000 clones, roughly 95% appearing once. The material sequenced was peripheral blood, taken after pregnancy. Receptor source: a female donor with multiple sclerosis, enrolled in a pregnancy study.

This clone was observed a single time. The chain carries TRBV28 and TRBJ1-5; no definite D call. CDR1 and CDR2 from the germline V gene are MDHEN and SYDVKM. This CDR3 contains 15 residues. Trimming took 3 bases from V and 2 from J, leaving 11 bases between them. CDR3 bases: TGTGCCAGCAGTTTGGGAGGGTTTGGCAATCAGCCCCAGCATTTT. This encodes CASSLGGFGNQPQHF.

The chain joins TRBV7-9 to TRBJ2-1; 11 bases map to TRBD2. Germline V gene data show CDR1 as SEHNR and CDR2 as FQNEAQ (reference sequence). CDR3 length equals 18 residues. V shed 6 bases, J shed 9 bases, and the junction held 19 bases outside the gene matches. The CDR3 DNA follows: TGTGCCAGCAGACATGAACTAGCGGGAGAGGGAGTGGGGAGTGAGCAGTTCTTC. Its translation: CASRHELAGEGVGSEQFF. The full variable domain, rest sourced from reference TRBV7-9 and TRBJ2-1, is DTGVSQNPRHKITKRGQNVTFRCDPISEHNRLYWYRQTLGQGPEFLTYFQNEAQLEKSRLLSDRFSAERPKGSFSTLEIQRTEQGDSAMYLCASRHELAGEGVGSEQFFGPGTRLTVL.

This chain connects TRBV4-3 to TRBJ1-4; D is uncertain. V was trimmed by 0 bases and J by 8 bases, leaving 10 bases between them. Germline assignment: CDR1 LGHNA and CDR2 YSLEER. The length of the CDR3 is 14 residues. The CDR3 nucleotides are TGCGCCAGCAGCCAAGATCAGACCAGGGAAAAACTGTTTTTT. Amino acids: CASSQDQTREKLFF.

V gene TRBV15 combines with J gene TRBJ2-2; 8 bases agree with TRBD1. Germline V lookup: CDR1 LNHNV, CDR2 YYDKDF (reference sequence). The CDR3 runs to 18 residues. V lost 0 bases, J lost 3 bases, and 9 bases stayed unmatched. CDR3 coding DNA: TGTGCCACCAGCAGAGATCCCCAGGGGGCGCAGTACACCGGGGAGCTGTTTTTT. Translated, it gives CATSRDPQGAQYTGELFF.

This chain links TRBV10-3 with TRBJ1-1, with a tentative D call TRBD1 (5 bases). This CDR3 is built from 15 residues. V was pared by 5 bases and J by 4 bases, with 17 bases between. The V gene's germline CDR1 is ENHRY and CDR2 SYGVKD. The CDR3 loop is CAISSGRDGATEAFF. CDR3 DNA: TGTGCCATCAGTTCGGGGCGGGATGGGGCCACTGAAGCTTTCTTT.

This sequence joins TRBV28 and TRBJ2-4, with 7 positions matching TRBD2. This CDR3 comprises 16 residues. Germline V gene data show CDR1 as MDHEN and CDR2 as SYDVKM. V shed 5 bases, J shed 9 bases, and the junction held 16 bases outside the gene matches. CDR3 DNA sequence: TGTGCCAGCAGTCCCGGGGGGTGGGTGCGCCAGGGCATTCAGTACTTC. It yields the protein CASSPGGWVRQGIQYF.

The chain employs TRBV6-5 and TRBJ2-7, with a possible D match to TRBD2 (5 bases). Between the trimmed V and J ends, which lost 5 bases and 3 bases, there was a span of 17 bases. Germline V gives CDR1 MNHEY, CDR2 SVGAGI. CDR3 length: 15 residues. The CDR3 bases are TGTGCCAGCAGTCCTGGGGAGCCCCTGTTCTACGAGCAGTACTTC. Protein sequence: CASSPGEPLFYEQYF.

This chain joins TRBV5-1 and TRBJ2-7; 8 bases line up with TRBD1. The V gene's germline CDR1 is SGHRS and CDR2 YFSETQ. This CDR3 spans 13 amino acids. Losses at the gene ends were 3 bases for V and 5 bases for J; bases not matched to a gene: 4. The CDR3 region is CASSWTGSHEQYF. The CDR3 DNA reads TGCGCCAGCAGCTGGACAGGGAGCCACGAGCAGTACTTC. The whole variable domain, filled in from reference TRBV5-1 and TRBJ2-7, reads KAGVTQTPRYLIKTRGQQVTLSCSPISGHRSVSWYQQTPGQGLQFLFEYFSETQRNKGNFPGRFSGRQFSNSRSEMNVSTLELGDSALYLCASSWTGSHEQYFGPGTRLTVT.

The rearrangement joins TRBV29-1 to TRBJ2-7; the match to TRBD1 covers 10 bases. Germline loops: CDR1 SQVTM, CDR2 ANQGSEA. The CDR3 covers 16 residues. The junction had 6 bases not matched to a gene; V was cut back by 0 bases and J by 1 base. In DNA, the CDR3 is TGCAGCGTTGAAGACCCCGGACAGGGGGTATCCTACGAGCAGTACTTC. Amino acids: CSVEDPGQGVSYEQYF.

The V gene is TRBV10-3, the J gene TRBJ1-2; weak D call: TRBD1 (6 bases). This CDR3 is built from 16 residues. Trimming stripped 4 bases from V and 2 bases from J, with 17 bases between. Germline V lookup: CDR1 ENHRY, CDR2 SYGVKD. CDR3 DNA: TGTGCCATCAGTGGCTTACAGGGAGCGATAAACTATGGCTACACCTTC. Its protein is CAISGLQGAINYGYTF.